This T cell receptor (beta chain) was recovered during a study of molecular identifiers for immune sequencing clone quantification. The CDR3 loop spans 17 amino acids. Trimming took 9 bases from V and 3 from J, leaving 25 bases between them. Germline assignment: CDR1 WNHNN and CDR2 SYGVQD (reference sequence). Comment on this clonotype: Its antigen remains unknown.

Each CDR3 protein gets one entry after TCRdb re-called the PCR reads with MiXCR. In the table there are more than 250,000 distinct CDR3 sequences, about 20% of which are singletons. Study-wide points: Clones with over 20 RNA copies captured over 97% of effector molecules but under 1% of naive ones.

The V call is TRBV10-1, the J call TRBJ2-3; possibly TRBD1 for D (6 bases). The sequence was collected from a human donor in good health. Some libraries in this study had Jurkat cell RNA spiked in. Sequenced: naive CD8+ T cells from blood, with Jurkat cell RNA spiked in. Subset defined: FACS-sorted CD8+CD4-CCR7+CD45RA+ naive T cells. CDR3 coding DNA: TGCGCCAGTTACATAATTTTTGACAGGTTTGGGACAGATACGCAGTATTTT. Protein sequence: CASYIIFDRFGTDTQYF.